The 22 T cell receptor beta chains in this list originate from one sample, sequenced in a study of T cell responses to AZD1222 COVID-19 vaccine. Assay used: immunoSEQ multiplex PCR; TCRdb lists only in-frame clones, some missing. The sample shows around 130,000 clones, roughly 94% of them seen only once. Sequenced material: peripheral blood, taken on day 0 of AZD1222 vaccination. These receptors all come from an adult in good health.

The chain is built from TRBV29-1 and TRBJ2-1, with 7 bases aligning to TRBD2. The trim removed 4 bases at V and 0 bases at J, leaving 12 bases unmatched. The CDR3 is 17 residues long. CDR1 SQVTM and CDR2 ANQGSEA come from the germline V gene. CDR3: CSVGRLRELGSYNEQFF. Here the CDR3 DNA reads TGCAGCGTTGGGAGGTTGCGGGAGTTAGGCTCCTACAATGAGCAGTTCTTC.

The rearrangement joins TRBV4-1 to TRBJ1-1; tentatively, D is TRBD1 (5 bases). The CDR3 runs 14 residues. Trimming took off 10 bases at V and 1 base at J, with 16 bases between the two ends. Germline values: CDR1 MGHRA, CDR2 YSYEKL. In DNA form, the CDR3 reads TGCGCCACCACGGATGGGGGATCGAACACTGAAGCTTTCTTT. Translating it yields CATTDGGSNTEAFF.

The CDR3, as DNA: TGTGCCAGCAGCACAGATCGGGGAGGGAGCACAGATACGCAGTATTTT. It encodes CASSTDRGGSTDTQYF. The chain uses TRBV13 and TRBJ2-3; 7 bases line up with TRBD2. The trim removed 5 bases at V and 0 bases at J, leaving 8 bases unmatched. The CDR3 consists of 16 residues. Per the germline V gene, CDR1 is PRHDT and CDR2 is FYEKMQ (reference sequence). Full variable domain (rest looked up from reference TRBV13 and TRBJ2-3): AAGVIQSPRHLIKEKRETATLKCYPIPRHDTVYWYQQGPGQDPQFLISFYEKMQSDKGSIPDRFSAQQFSDYHSELNMSSLELGDSALYFCASSTDRGGSTDTQYFGPGTRLTVL.

The chain is built from TRBV5-8 and TRBJ2-3; TRBD1 matches 9 bases. V lost 4 bases and J lost 4; bases outside the gene matches: 13. Germline CDR1 reads SGHTS; CDR2 reads YDEGEE. The CDR3 has 17 amino acids. CDR3 DNA sequence: TGTGCCAGCAGCCCGTACACAGGGGGCGCCGGGTCAGATACGCAGTATTTT. This translates into CASSPYTGGAGSDTQYF.

This chain uses TRBV7-2 with TRBJ2-1; tentative D call: TRBD2 (6 bases). Per germline, CDR1 SGHTA and CDR2 FQGNSA. This CDR3 spans 13 amino acids. The V gene lost 6 bases and the J gene lost 5 bases, with 11 bases spanning the gap. The CDR3 nucleotides are TGTGCCAGCAGTTTTAGCGGAAACAATGAGCAGTTCTTC. This encodes CASSFSGNNEQFF.

The J gene is TRBJ1-5, the V gene TRBV15; D gene ambiguous. With 1 base removed from V and 6 bases from J, the gap between germline ends came to 10 bases. Germline assignment: CDR1 LNHNV and CDR2 YYDKDF (reference sequence). CDR3 length: 14 amino acids. CDR3 nucleotide sequence: TGTGCCACCAGCAGAGGGGTGGGGATTCAGCCCCAGCATTTT. Its translation: CATSRGVGIQPQHF.

The rearrangement uses TRBV30 and TRBJ2-1, with 8 bases aligning to TRBD2. CDR1 is GTSNPN and CDR2 is SVGIG in the germline V gene (reference sequence). V gave up 2 bases and J gave up 3 bases; unmatched junction bases: 6. CDR3 length equals 15 residues. CDR3 coding DNA: TGTGCCTGGAGTAAGGCCGGGACTAGCTACAATGAGCAGTTCTTC. It translates to CAWSKAGTSYNEQFF.

This sequence joins TRBV6-2 or TRBV6-3 and TRBJ1-4; D not resolved. Looked up from germline, CDR1 is MNHEY and CDR2 is SVGEGT. The CDR3 is 14 residues long. The V end was cut by 4 bases, the J end by 8 bases, with 14 bases between. The DNA of the CDR3 is TGTGCCAGCAGTTCGGCTAATCCGGGCGAAAAACTGTTTTTT. Its protein product is CASSSANPGEKLFF.

V gene TRBV5-1 combines with J gene TRBJ1-1, with unresolved D. The CDR3 totals 12 residues. CDR1 and CDR2 from the germline V gene are SGHRS and YFSETQ. V was trimmed by 0 bases and J by 6 bases, leaving 6 bases between them. The CDR3 nucleotides read TGCGCCAGCAGCTTGGAAGGGTCTGAAGCTTTCTTT. Translation: CASSLEGSEAFF. The whole variable domain, remainder taken from reference TRBV5-1 and TRBJ1-1, is KAGVTQTPRYLIKTRGQQVTLSCSPISGHRSVSWYQQTPGQGLQFLFEYFSETQRNKGNFPGRFSGRQFSNSRSEMNVSTLELGDSALYLCASSLEGSEAFFGQGTRLTVV.

The chain recombines TRBV21-1 with TRBJ2-2; the table's D call, TRBD1, was not checked against the DNA. TRBV21-1 is a listed pseudogene. The CDR3 totals 19 residues. The CDR3 is CASSKSSGQIYSNTGELFF. The CDR3 coding sequence is TGTGCCAGCAGCAAATCGTCAGGGCAAATATATTCGAACACCGGGGAGCTGTTTTTT.

The sample holds one count of this clone. J is TRBJ1-3 and V is TRBV7-2; D is ambiguous. Germline V gene lookup returns CDR1 SGHTA and CDR2 FQGNSA. V lost 5 bases, J lost 0 bases, and 14 bases lay in between. This CDR3 contains 16 residues. DNA for the CDR3: TGTGCCAGCAGCGTACGGACGGCAAGCTCTGGAAACACCATATATTTT. Translating it yields CASSVRTASSGNTIYF.

In DNA, the CDR3 is TGTGCCTGGAAGCCTGAACTAGCGGGAGTGAAGTACTTC. Translating gives CAWKPELAGVKYF. V gene TRBV30 combines with J gene TRBJ2-7, with 11 bases fitting TRBD2. Unmatched junction bases numbered 10, after V lost 4 bases and J lost 11 bases. CDR1 is GTSNPN, CDR2 SVGIG, per germline (reference sequence). This CDR3 has 13 amino acids.

V is TRBV9 and J is TRBJ2-2; D is possibly TRBD1 (5 bases). The CDR3 runs 15 residues. V lost 7 bases to trimming and J lost 1 base, with 14 bases between them. The germline gives CDR1 SGDLS, CDR2 YYNGEE. The CDR3 spells CASSLGQGNTGELFF. The CDR3 DNA reads as TGTGCCAGCTCCCTCGGGCAGGGGAACACCGGGGAGCTGTTTTTT.

The rearrangement uses TRBV6-5 and TRBJ2-5; TRBD1 or TRBD2 may be the D gene (6 bases each). With 6 bases removed from V and 5 bases from J, the gap between germline ends came to 16 bases. The CDR3 consists of 14 residues. In germline, CDR1 is MNHEY, CDR2 SVGAGI. Here the CDR3 reads CASSPPGARETQYF. The CDR3 nucleotides are TGTGCCAGCAGCCCCCCGGGGGCAAGGGAGACCCAGTACTTC.

The gene calls are TRBV4-1 and TRBJ2-3; D may correspond to TRBD1 or TRBD2 (5 bases each). V lost 4 bases and J lost 5, with 10 bases in between. The CDR3 spans 13 residues. CDR1 is MGHRA, CDR2 YSYEKL, per germline. The CDR3 spells CASSPLGVDTQYF. As DNA, the CDR3 is TGCGCCAGCAGCCCCCTGGGGGTAGATACGCAGTATTTT.

The V gene is TRBV2, the J gene TRBJ1-1; maybe TRBD1 (5 bases). This CDR3 is 13 amino acids long. The V end lost 7 bases, the J end lost 4 bases, and 13 bases lay between the germline ends. The germline V gene has CDR1 SNHLY and CDR2 FYNNEI. In DNA, the CDR3 is TGTGCCAGCACGGGTTTGGGGGGCACTGAAGCTTTCTTT. Translating it yields CASTGLGGTEAFF.

V and J are TRBV7-2 and TRBJ2-5, with D possibly being TRBD2 (5 bases). The germline gives CDR1 SGHTA, CDR2 FQGNSA. The CDR3 extends over 14 amino acids. V gave up 0 bases and J gave up 7 bases, with 12 bases separating them. The CDR3 sequence: CASSLAVFGGTQYF. As DNA, the CDR3 is TGTGCCAGCAGCTTAGCCGTATTTGGAGGGACCCAGTACTTC.

V and J are TRBV27 and TRBJ2-7; 13 nucleotides agree with TRBD2. Germline loops: CDR1 MNHEY, CDR2 SMNVEV (reference sequence). This CDR3 has 16 residues. With 5 bases clipped from V and 5 bases from J, the junction kept 9 bases outside the gene matches. CDR3 in DNA: TGTGCCAGCAGTCCCCGGACTAGCGGGAGTTCAGACGAGCAGTACTTC. It is translated as CASSPRTSGSSDEQYF.

This clone was observed a handful of times. This chain links TRBV28 with TRBJ2-7, with a possible D match to TRBD2 (5 bases). CDR3 length: 17 residues. Deletions cut 6 bases from V and 5 bases from J, with 26 bases between. CDR1 is MDHEN and CDR2 is SYDVKM in the germline V gene. The CDR3 nucleotides read TGTGCCAGCAGCTTAGAGTTTGGTGAGCGGTTCTTCGACGAGCAGTACTTC. Its translation is CASSLEFGERFFDEQYF.

This chain connects TRBV5-4 to TRBJ2-7; D remains unclear. The CDR3 is made up of 13 amino acids. CDR1 is SGHNT and CDR2 is YYREEE in the germline V gene (reference sequence). The V end lost 4 bases, the J end lost 3 bases, and 11 bases lay between the germline ends. CDR3 sequence: CASSRTSSYEQYF. The CDR3 DNA reads as TGTGCCAGCAGCCGAACATCTAGCTACGAGCAGTACTTC.

The V gene is TRBV7-8, the J gene TRBJ2-7; TRBD1 aligns across 11 bases. The CDR3 has 14 amino acids. Trimming cost V 4 bases and J 6 bases; bases outside gene matches: 5. CDR1 is SGHVS and CDR2 is FQNEAQ in the germline V gene. The CDR3 loop is CASSSRTGGSEQYF. CDR3 DNA sequence: TGTGCCAGCAGCTCGCGGACAGGGGGCTCCGAGCAGTACTTC.

The V call is TRBV2, the J call TRBJ2-7; D unresolved. V was trimmed by 4 bases and J by 2 bases, leaving 15 bases between them. The CDR3 runs 15 residues. CDR1 and CDR2 from the germline V gene are SNHLY and FYNNEI. CDR3 amino acids: CASSGGYRLAYEQYF. The CDR3 coding sequence is TGTGCCAGCAGTGGAGGTTATCGTCTCGCCTACGAGCAGTACTTC.